This T cell receptor beta chain is from a study of human T cells and chemical hapten exposure. Study-wide background: Small volume differences among pooled libraries mainly caused per-sample TCR yield variation.

For the library, individual cDNA molecules each received unique molecular identifiers. Per the original data handling: Across samples, TCR counts had a median of roughly 100,000 and ranged from 23,224 to 690,600. Using its own MiXCR run on the RACE reads, TCRdb lists one record per CDR3 protein. These V and J calls rely on TCRdb rather than the paper's analysis. The data show roughly 100,000 distinct CDR3 sequences, with about 8.7% seen just once and about 3.1% held by the top ten. As to time point: healthy volunteer bleed at 2 weeks. Sequencing started from total RNA isolated from unfractionated whole blood. Concerning this clonotype itself: The antigen remains unidentified.

Regarding the study as a whole: Sensitization with DPC brought no change to TCRs above 1 in 1000 in frequency.

Sequenced: whole blood. This clonotype was obtained from a female donor in good health. Some clones in this sample may be carry-over from other donors' samples.

CDR3 residues: CASTEGGTGANVLTF. CDR3 nucleotide sequence: TGTGCCAGCACCGAAGGGGGAACTGGGGCCAACGTCCTGACTTTC. This chain links TRBV9 with TRBJ2-6; TRBD1 is a possible D gene (6 bases). Trimming removed 6 bases at V and 2 bases at J, with 12 bases between. This CDR3 has 15 residues. The germline gives CDR1 SGDLS, CDR2 YYNGEE.